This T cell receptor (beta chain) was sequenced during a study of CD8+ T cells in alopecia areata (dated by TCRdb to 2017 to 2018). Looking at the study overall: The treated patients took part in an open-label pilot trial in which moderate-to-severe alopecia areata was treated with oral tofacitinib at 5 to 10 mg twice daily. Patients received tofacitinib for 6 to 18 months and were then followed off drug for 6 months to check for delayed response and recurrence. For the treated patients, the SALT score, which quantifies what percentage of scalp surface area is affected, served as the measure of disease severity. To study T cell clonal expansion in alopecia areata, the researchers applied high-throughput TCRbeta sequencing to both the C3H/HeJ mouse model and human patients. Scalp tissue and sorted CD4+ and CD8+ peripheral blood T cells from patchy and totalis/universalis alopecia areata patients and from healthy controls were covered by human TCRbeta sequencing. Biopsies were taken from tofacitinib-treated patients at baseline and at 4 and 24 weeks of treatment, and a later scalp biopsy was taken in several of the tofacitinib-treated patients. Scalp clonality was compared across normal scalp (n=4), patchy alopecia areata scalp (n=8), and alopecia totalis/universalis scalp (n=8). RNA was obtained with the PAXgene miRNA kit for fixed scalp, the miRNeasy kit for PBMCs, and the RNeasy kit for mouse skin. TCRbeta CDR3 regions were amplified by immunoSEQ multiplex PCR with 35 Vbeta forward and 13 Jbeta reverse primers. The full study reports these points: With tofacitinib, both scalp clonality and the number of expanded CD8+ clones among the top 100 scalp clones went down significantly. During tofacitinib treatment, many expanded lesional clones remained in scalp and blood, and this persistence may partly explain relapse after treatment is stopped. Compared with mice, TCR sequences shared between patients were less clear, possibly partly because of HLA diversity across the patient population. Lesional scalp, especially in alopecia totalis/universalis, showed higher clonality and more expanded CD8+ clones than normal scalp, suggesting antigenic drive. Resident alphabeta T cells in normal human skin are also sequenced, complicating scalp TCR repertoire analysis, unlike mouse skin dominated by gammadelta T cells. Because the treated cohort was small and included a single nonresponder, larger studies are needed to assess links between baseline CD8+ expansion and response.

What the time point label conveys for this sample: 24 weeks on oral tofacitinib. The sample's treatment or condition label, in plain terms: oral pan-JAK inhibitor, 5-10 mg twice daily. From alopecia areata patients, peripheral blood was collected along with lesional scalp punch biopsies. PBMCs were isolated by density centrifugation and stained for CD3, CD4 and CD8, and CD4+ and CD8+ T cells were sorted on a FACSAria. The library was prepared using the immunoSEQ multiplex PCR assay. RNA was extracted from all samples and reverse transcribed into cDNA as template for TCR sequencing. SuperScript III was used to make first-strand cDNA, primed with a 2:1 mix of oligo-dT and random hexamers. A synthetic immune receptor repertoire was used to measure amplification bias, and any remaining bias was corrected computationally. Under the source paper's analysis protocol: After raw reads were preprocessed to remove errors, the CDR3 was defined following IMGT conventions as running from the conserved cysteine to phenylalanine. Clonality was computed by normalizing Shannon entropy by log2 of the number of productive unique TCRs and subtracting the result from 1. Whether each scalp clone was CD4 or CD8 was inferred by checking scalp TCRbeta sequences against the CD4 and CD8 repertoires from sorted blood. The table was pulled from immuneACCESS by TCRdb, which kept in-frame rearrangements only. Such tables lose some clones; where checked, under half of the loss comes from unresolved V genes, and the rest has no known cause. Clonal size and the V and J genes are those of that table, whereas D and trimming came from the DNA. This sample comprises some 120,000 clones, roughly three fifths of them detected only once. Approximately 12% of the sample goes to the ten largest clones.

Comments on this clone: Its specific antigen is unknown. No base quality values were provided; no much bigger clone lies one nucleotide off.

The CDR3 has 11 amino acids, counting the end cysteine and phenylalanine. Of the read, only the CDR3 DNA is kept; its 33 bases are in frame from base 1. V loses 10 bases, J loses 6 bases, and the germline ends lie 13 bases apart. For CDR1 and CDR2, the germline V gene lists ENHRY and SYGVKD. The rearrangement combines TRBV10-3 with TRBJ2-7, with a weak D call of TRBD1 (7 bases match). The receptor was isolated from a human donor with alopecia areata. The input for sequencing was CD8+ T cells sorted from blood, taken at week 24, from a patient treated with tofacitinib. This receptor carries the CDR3 CATSGGREQYF. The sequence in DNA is TGTGCCACCTCAGGGGGGCGCGAGCAGTACTTC.